The 16 T cell receptor beta chains in this list originate from one sample, sequenced in a study of T-cell memory formation after mild COVID-19. Each CDR3 protein is one row after TCRdb ran MiXCR on the 5' RACE reads. The table lists around 340,000 distinct CDR3 sequences, around 13% of them singletons. The sequenced material came from PBMCs or a T cell subset sorted from them (not recorded which). Receptor source: a man between 18 and 29 years old who had mild COVID-19 (a few samples of this study predate the infection). Cell type and time point are not known.

The chain links TRBV20-1 to TRBJ1-2; perhaps TRBD1 as D (6 bases). The germline V gene encodes CDR1 DFQATT and CDR2 SNEGSKA (reference sequence). This CDR3 has 14 residues. V was trimmed by 0 bases and J by 8 bases, leaving 16 bases between them. The chain's CDR3 is CSARDPGDGGGYTF. Written as DNA, the CDR3 is TGCAGTGCTAGAGACCCAGGGGACGGGGGCGGCTACACCTTC.

This clonotype was found a few times. The CDR3 region is CASRQLSTQETQYF. CDR3 coding DNA: TGCGCCAGCAGGCAGCTCTCGACTCAAGAGACCCAGTACTTC. V is TRBV5-1 and J is TRBJ2-5, with no clear D. Germline-derived CDR1 and CDR2 are SGHRS and YFSETQ. V lost 5 bases to trimming and J lost 2 bases, with 13 bases between them. The CDR3 is made up of 14 amino acids.

This clonotype was picked up a small number of times. The V call is TRBV7-2, the J call TRBJ2-5; perhaps TRBD2 as D (6 bases). V was pared by 4 bases and J by 5 bases, with 11 bases between. This CDR3 contains 13 residues. Germline CDR1 reads SGHTA; CDR2 reads FQGNSA. The CDR3 here is CASSSGLGETQYF. CDR3 nucleotide sequence: TGTGCCAGCAGCTCGGGACTTGGGGAGACCCAGTACTTC.

This clonotype has a handful of counts. The V gene is TRBV12-3 or TRBV12-4, the J gene TRBJ2-5; maybe TRBD1 (6 bases). The CDR3 runs to 15 residues. The ends were cut back, 6 bases at V and 5 bases at J, with 19 bases in the middle. This CDR3 reads CASRQTGTRRETQYF. The DNA for the CDR3 is TGTGCCAGCAGGCAGACAGGAACGCGGAGGGAGACCCAGTACTTC.

This clonotype was seen only a few times. The V gene is TRBV4-3, the J gene TRBJ2-2; 11 bases agree with TRBD2. V lost 5 bases and J lost 3; bases outside the gene matches: 5. In germline, CDR1 is LGHNA, CDR2 YSLEER. This CDR3 contains 16 residues. The CDR3: CASSVLAGADTGELFF. The CDR3 DNA is TGCGCCAGCAGCGTACTAGCGGGGGCCGACACCGGGGAGCTGTTTTTT.

This clonotype has only a few counts. The chain couples TRBV5-6 to TRBJ2-5, with D possibly TRBD2 on 5 matching bases. The CDR3 runs to 15 residues. Per germline, CDR1 SGHDT and CDR2 YYEEEE. The V end was cut by 0 bases, the J end by 5 bases, with 14 bases between. The CDR3, as DNA: TGTGCCAGCAGCTTGGTGTCGGGGAAGAAGGAGACCCAGTACTTC. It specifies CASSLVSGKKETQYF.

This clonotype has more than one count but fewer than ten. The rearrangement uses TRBV4-3 and TRBJ2-7, with D maybe TRBD2 (6 bases). The CDR3 runs to 16 residues. Germline CDR1 reads LGHNA; CDR2 reads YSLEER. Trimming removed 0 bases from V and 3 bases from J, with 15 bases in between. The DNA of the CDR3 is TGCGCCAGCAGCCAAGATGTTACGGGACTTAACTACGAGCAGTACTTC. Translated: CASSQDVTGLNYEQYF.

In DNA, the CDR3 is TGCAGCGTTGAAGATCTGGAGATGTACAATGAGCAGTTCTTC. Encoded protein: CSVEDLEMYNEQFF. V usage is TRBV29-1 and J usage is TRBJ2-1; no clear D gene. The CDR3 spans 14 residues. The V end was cut by 0 bases, the J end by 4 bases, with 10 bases between. The germline V gene has CDR1 SQVTM and CDR2 ANQGSEA.

This clonotype was found a few times. The gene calls are TRBV4-1 and TRBJ2-3, with 8 bases that match TRBD2. This CDR3 region has 18 residues. The germline CDR1 and CDR2 sequences are MGHRA and YSYEKL. J gave up 2 bases and V 1 base, and 11 bases lay outside the gene matches. The chain's CDR3 is CASSQAPGAGLVTDTQYF. The CDR3 region has the DNA TGCGCCAGCAGCCAAGCCCCGGGCGCGGGACTAGTCACAGATACGCAGTATTTT.

The chain uses TRBV6-5 and TRBJ1-5, with D perhaps matching TRBD1 (6 bases). The CDR3 runs to 13 residues. Germline CDR1 MNHEY, CDR2 SVGAGI. V lost 6 bases and J lost 3, with 9 bases in between. The CDR3 bases are TGTGCCAGCAGGGGACATCCCAATCAGCCCCAGCATTTT. Residues: CASRGHPNQPQHF.

This chain uses TRBV29-1 with TRBJ2-3, with 7 bases lining up with TRBD2. V shed 3 bases, J shed 3 bases, and the junction held 6 bases outside the gene matches. Germline V lookup: CDR1 SQVTM, CDR2 ANQGSEA. This CDR3 comprises 14 residues. CDR3 DNA: TGCAGCGTTGAGAGAAGCGGGGAGACAGATACGCAGTATTTT. Amino acid sequence: CSVERSGETDTQYF.

This sequence joins TRBV4-3 and TRBJ2-5; a possible D gene is TRBD2 (5 bases). V lost 2 bases and J 4 bases, leaving 11 bases between the germline ends. This CDR3 is built from 14 residues. Germline CDR1 and CDR2: LGHNA and YSLEER. CDR3 amino acids: CASSQIGVGETQYF. The CDR3, as DNA: TGCGCCAGCAGCCAAATCGGGGTGGGAGAGACCCAGTACTTC.

The sample holds many counts of this clonotype. The DNA for the CDR3 is TGTGCCAGCAGCCGGAGACAGTACTACGAGCAGTACTTC. This sequence encodes CASSRRQYYEQYF. The V gene is TRBV7-2, the J gene TRBJ2-7, with D maybe TRBD1 (5 bases). CDR3 length: 13 amino acids. Germline CDR1 reads SGHTA; CDR2 reads FQGNSA. V was shortened by 5 bases and J by 3 bases, with 11 bases between the two germline ends.

This chain joins TRBV11-2 and TRBJ1-2; TRBD1 aligns across 7 bases. CDR3 length: 17 residues. Per germline, CDR1 SGHAT and CDR2 FQNNGV. J gave up 7 bases and V 6 bases, and 20 bases lay outside the gene matches. For the CDR3, the DNA is TGTGCCAGCAGAATACTCCGGGACAGAAGGGGTCTTGGTGGCTACACCTTC. It encodes CASRILRDRRGLGGYTF.

The chain combines TRBV29-1 with TRBJ1-1; D perhaps matches TRBD1 (6 bases). The V gene lost 3 bases and the J gene lost 4 bases, with 15 bases spanning the gap. The V gene's germline CDR1 is SQVTM and CDR2 ANQGSEA. CDR3 size: 14 residues. DNA of the CDR3: TGCAGCGTTGAGGGCCAGAGACAGGTCACTGAAGCTTTCTTT. Encoded protein: CSVEGQRQVTEAFF.

The chain has TRBV6-6 and TRBJ2-7, with D tentatively TRBD2 (5 bases). The V gene lost 4 bases and the J gene lost 6 bases, with 16 bases spanning the gap. The germline gives CDR1 MNHNY, CDR2 SVGAGI (reference sequence). This CDR3 spans 14 amino acids. The CDR3 sequence is CASSSPGKAGEQYV. CDR3 bases: TGTGCCAGCAGTTCACCTGGTAAGGCGGGCGAGCAGTACGTC.